The entry below describes one T cell receptor (beta chain). Antigen specificity is unknown. The time point: recipient sample about 28 days before transplant, after cytoreduction. The data derive from a study of T cell clonotyping in hematopoietic cell transplantation. Study overall: Recipient samples before transplant were obtained post-cytoreduction.

V lost 4 bases, J lost 4 bases, and 13 bases lay in between. CDR1 MNHEY and CDR2 SVGAGI come from the germline V gene. The CDR3 runs to 15 residues. Broader study findings: Higher Inverse Simpson Index values in graft donor and pretransplant recipient predicted broader posttransplant TCR diversity. At the given depth, recipient repertoires were over 95% de novo clonotypes. Pathologically expanded recipient clonotypes increased progressively from day 30 to day 180 as diversity fell.

Method: immunoSEQ multiplex PCR; TCRdb's copy keeps in-frame clones and lacks some. Among roughly 34,000 clones listed, 85% to 95% were seen once. The chain has TRBV6-5 and TRBJ1-4; D perhaps matches TRBD1 (6 bases). The input for sequencing was peripheral blood mononuclear cells, taken before stem cell transplant. This TCR was recovered from a man aged 40-50 years with chronic myeloid leukemia. Some clones in this sample may be carry-over from other donors' samples. The CDR3 spells CASSLRGTGNEKLFF. Here the CDR3 DNA reads TGTGCCAGCAGTTTAAGGGGGACGGGTAATGAAAAACTGTTTTTT.